The T cell receptor beta chain described here comes from a study of identical twins. TCRdb passed the 5' RACE reads through MiXCR, listing each CDR3 protein once. The sample contains hundreds of thousands of distinct CDR3 sequences, approximately 18% of which appear only once. This sample also belongs to another study, concerning T cells expressing NK-cell markers.

The material sequenced was PBMCs. This receptor was obtained from a woman younger than 35 in good health.

The chain's CDR3 is CASSTPPREGGHEQYF. CDR3 coding DNA: TGCGCCAGCAGCACACCACCCCGCGAAGGCGGACACGAGCAGTACTTC. The chain carries TRBV5-1 and TRBJ2-7; no definite D call. Between the trimmed V and J ends, which lost 4 bases and 5 bases, there was a span of 22 bases. CDR1 is SGHRS and CDR2 is YFSETQ in the germline V gene. The CDR3 sequence is 16 residues long.